A selection of T cell receptor beta chains follows, all from one sample in a study of T cells in Graves' hyperthyroidism and ophthalmopathy. TCRdb fed the multiplex PCR reads into MiXCR, producing one record per CDR3 protein. This sample has about 270,000 distinct CDR3 sequences, with approximately 24% found just once. The sample taken for sequencing was blood. Receptors were obtained from a woman aged 35 to 49 with Graves' ophthalmopathy. Both conserved end residues are part of each CDR3. D genes are given only for firm matches. Size tells how often a clone was seen (once, few, many) or the class of an expanded clone, and some rows leave it out.

TRBJ2-5 | many | - | TRBV28 | CASSLPLTAQETQYF | TGTGCCAGCAGTTTACCCCTTACAGCCCAAGAGACCCAGTACTTC
TRBJ2-7 | many | TRBD1 | TRBV20-1 | CSAPGTGGSRASYEQYF | TGCAGTGCTCCCGGGACAGGGGGCTCGCGGGCCTCCTACGAGCAGTACTTC
TRBJ1-2 | many | - | TRBV2 | CASSPLSDSPANYGYTF | TGTGCCAGCAGTCCCCTGTCCGACAGCCCCGCGAACTATGGCTACACCTTC
TRBJ2-7 | many | - | TRBV6-1 | CASSGYRGGEQYF | TGTGCCAGCAGTGGGTACAGGGGGGGCGAGCAGTACTTC
TRBJ1-1 | few | TRBD1 | TRBV6-5 | CASSNRGRGTEAFF | TGTGCCAGCAGTAACAGGGGGCGAGGCACTGAAGCTTTCTTT
TRBJ2-7 | many | TRBD2 | TRBV20-1 | CSALTSGNPYEQYF | TGCAGTGCGTTGACTAGCGGCAACCCCTACGAGCAGTACTTC
TRBJ1-6 | many | TRBD1 | TRBV6-1 | CASRPTGETYNSPLHF | TGTGCCAGCAGGCCTACAGGGGAAACCTATAATTCACCCCTCCACTTT
TRBJ2-6 | many | - | TRBV6-1 | CASKVSGANVLTF | TGTGCCAGCAAAGTCTCTGGGGCCAACGTCCTGACTTTC
TRBJ2-5 | many | TRBD2 | TRBV7-2 | CASSPRPGLAAKETQYF | TGTGCCAGCAGCCCGAGACCGGGACTAGCGGCCAAAGAGACCCAGTACTTC
TRBJ1-1 | many | - | TRBV6-5 | CASSRTVGNTEAFF | TGTGCCAGCAGTCGGACAGTTGGAAACACTGAAGCTTTCTTT
TRBJ2-7 | many | - | TRBV29-1 | CSFWTESYEQYF | TGCAGCTTCTGGACCGAGAGCTACGAGCAGTACTTC
TRBJ2-7 | many | - | TRBV4-1 | CASSQVAPQIHEQYF | TGCGCCAGCAGCCAAGTGGCCCCTCAGATCCACGAGCAGTACTTC
TRBJ1-1 | many | - | TRBV4-2 | CASSQGGGLNTEAFF | TGTGCCAGCAGCCAAGGCGGGGGCTTGAACACTGAAGCTTTCTTT
TRBJ1-1 | many | - | TRBV6-5 | CASSSWDNGGTEAFF | TGTGCCAGCAGTTCCTGGGACAATGGGGGCACTGAAGCTTTCTTT
TRBJ2-2 | many | TRBD1 | TRBV20-1 | CSASGFGQVEGELFF | TGCAGTGCTAGTGGATTCGGACAGGTGGAAGGGGAGCTGTTTTTT
TRBJ1-2 | many | - | TRBV24-1 | CATSDLTGGGYTF | TGTGCCACCAGTGATTTGACGGGGGGTGGCTACACCTTC
TRBJ1-3 | many | - | TRBV4-2 | CASSRVQGSGNTIYF | TGTGCCAGCAGCCGTGTACAGGGATCTGGAAACACCATATATTTT
TRBJ2-7 | many | - | TRBV4-1 | CASSQDDLDYEQYF | TGCGCCAGCAGCCAAGATGATCTAGACTACGAGCAGTACTTC
TRBJ1-2 | - | - | TRBV28 | CAAWTILGGQLTKGYGYTF | TGTGCCGCCTGGACAATATTGGGCGGACAGCTAACGAAGGGCTATGGCTACACCTTC
TRBJ1-5 | many | - | TRBV9 | CASSVGQGGGQPQHF | TGTGCCAGCAGCGTGGGGCAGGGAGGAGGACAGCCCCAGCATTTT
TRBJ2-2 | many | - | TRBV6-5 | CASTQSGELFF | TGTGCCAGCACCCAATCAGGGGAGCTGTTTTTT
TRBJ2-5 | - | TRBD1 | TRBV7-2 | CASNRGQGETQYF | TGTGCCAGCAACCGGGGACAGGGCGAGACCCAGTACTTC
TRBJ2-5 | many | TRBD2 | TRBV30 | CAWGWGLAPQETQYF | TGTGCCTGGGGGTGGGGACTAGCGCCCCAAGAGACCCAGTACTTC
TRBJ2-2 | many | - | TRBV28 | CASSLSSGGERPAGELFF | TGTGCCAGCAGTTTAAGTTCCGGTGGGGAGCGACCCGCCGGGGAGCTGTTTTTT
TRBJ1-1 | many | - | TRBV19 | CASSMVSNTEAFF | TGTGCCAGTAGTATGGTTTCGAACACTGAAGCTTTCTTT
TRBJ1-2 | many | - | TRBV28 | CASSLSLGYNYGYIF | TGTGCCAGCAGTTTATCCCTGGGATATAACTATGGCTACATCTTC
TRBJ2-7 | many | TRBD1 | TRBV5-1 | CASSLSTGGTSYEQYF | TGCGCCAGCAGCTTATCGACAGGGGGCACCTCCTACGAGCAGTACTTC
TRBJ2-5 | - | TRBD1 | TRBV7-9 | CASSSTGTGVETQYF | TGTGCCAGCAGCTCCACCGGGACAGGGGTAGAGACCCAGTACTTC
TRBJ1-1 | many | - | TRBV5-1 | CASTANLHENTEAFF | TGCGCCAGCACCGCGAACTTACATGAGAACACTGAAGCTTTCTTT
TRBJ2-1 | many | - | TRBV7-2 | CASSLVSYNEQFF | TGTGCCAGCAGCTTAGTTTCCTACAATGAGCAGTTCTTC
TRBJ2-7 | many | TRBD1 | TRBV2 | CASSEGTGQFEQYF | TGTGCCAGCAGTGAAGGGACAGGGCAGTTCGAGCAGTACTTC
TRBJ1-5 | once | TRBD1 | TRBV14 | CASSQDQQGHQPQHF | TGTGCCAGCAGCCAAGATCAACAGGGGCATCAGCCCCAGCATTTT
TRBJ1-2 | many | TRBD1 | TRBV2 | CASRVTGTGNYGYTF | TGTGCCAGCAGAGTCACCGGGACAGGGAACTATGGCTACACCTTC
TRBJ1-5 | many | TRBD1 | TRBV20-1 | CSARRTGGAGNQPQHF | TGCAGTGCTAGACGGACAGGGGGCGCGGGCAATCAGCCCCAGCATTTT
TRBJ1-5 | - | - | TRBV19 | CASSGQTNNQPQHF | TGTGCCAGCAGCGGACAGACCAACAATCAGCCCCAGCATTTT
TRBJ2-5 | many | TRBD1 | TRBV27 | CASSRGQQETQYF | TGTGCCAGCAGTAGGGGACAGCAAGAGACCCAGTACTTC
TRBJ2-7 | once | TRBD2 | TRBV6-1 | CASRAPGGSYEQYF | TGTGCCAGCAGGGCCCCGGGGGGCTCCTACGAGCAGTACTTC
TRBJ1-1 | - | - | TRBV12-3/TRBV12-4 | CASSLDTGTVNTEAFF | TGTGCCAGCAGTTTAGATACAGGGACCGTGAACACTGAAGCTTTCTTT
TRBJ1-5 | - | - | TRBV28 | CASSLTSRLTTQPQHF | TGTGCCAGCAGTTTGACCTCGCGGTTGACGACTCAGCCCCAGCATTTT